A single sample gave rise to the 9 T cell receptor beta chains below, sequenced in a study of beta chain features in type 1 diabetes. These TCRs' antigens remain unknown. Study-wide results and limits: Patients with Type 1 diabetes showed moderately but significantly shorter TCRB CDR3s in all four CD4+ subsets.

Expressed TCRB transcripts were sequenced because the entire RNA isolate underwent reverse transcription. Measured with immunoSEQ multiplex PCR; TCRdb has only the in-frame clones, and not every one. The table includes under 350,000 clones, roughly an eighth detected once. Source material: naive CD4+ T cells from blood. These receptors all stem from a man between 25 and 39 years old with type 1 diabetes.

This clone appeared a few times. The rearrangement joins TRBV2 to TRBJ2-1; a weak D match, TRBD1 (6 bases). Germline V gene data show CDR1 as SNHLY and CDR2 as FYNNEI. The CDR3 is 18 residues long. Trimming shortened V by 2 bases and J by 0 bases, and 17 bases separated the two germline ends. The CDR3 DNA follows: TGTGCCAGCAGTGAATCCCCCACGACAGGCAGCTCCTACAATGAGCAGTTCTTC. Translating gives CASSESPTTGSSYNEQFF.

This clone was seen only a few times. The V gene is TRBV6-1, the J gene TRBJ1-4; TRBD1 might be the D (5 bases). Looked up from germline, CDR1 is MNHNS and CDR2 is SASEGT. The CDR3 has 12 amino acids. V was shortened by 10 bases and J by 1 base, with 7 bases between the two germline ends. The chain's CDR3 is CATQGTNEKLFF. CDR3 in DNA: TGTGCCACCCAGGGAACTAATGAAAAACTGTTTTTT.

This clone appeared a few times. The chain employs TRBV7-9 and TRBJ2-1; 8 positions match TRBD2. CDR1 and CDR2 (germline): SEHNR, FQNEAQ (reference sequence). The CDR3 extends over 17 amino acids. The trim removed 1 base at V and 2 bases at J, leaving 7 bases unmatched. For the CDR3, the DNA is TGTGCCAGCAGCTTAGGGCTACTAGCGGATACCTACAATGAGCAGTTCTTC. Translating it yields CASSLGLLADTYNEQFF.

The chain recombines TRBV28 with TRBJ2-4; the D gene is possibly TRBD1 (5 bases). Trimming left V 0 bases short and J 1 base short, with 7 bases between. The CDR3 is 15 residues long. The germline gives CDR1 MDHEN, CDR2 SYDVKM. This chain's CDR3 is CASSLWGLAKNIQYF. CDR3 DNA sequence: TGTGCCAGCAGTTTATGGGGGCTTGCCAAAAACATTCAGTACTTC.

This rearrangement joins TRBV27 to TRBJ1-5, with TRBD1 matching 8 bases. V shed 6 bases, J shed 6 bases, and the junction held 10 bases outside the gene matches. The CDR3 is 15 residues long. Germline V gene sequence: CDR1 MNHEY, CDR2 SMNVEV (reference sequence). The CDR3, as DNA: TGTGCCAGCAGCCCAACCACCGGGACAGGTCAGCCCCAGCATTTT. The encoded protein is CASSPTTGTGQPQHF.

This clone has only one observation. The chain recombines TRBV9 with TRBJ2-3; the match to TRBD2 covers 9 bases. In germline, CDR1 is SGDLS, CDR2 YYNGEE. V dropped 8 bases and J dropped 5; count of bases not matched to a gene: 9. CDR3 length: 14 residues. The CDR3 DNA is TGTGCCAGTGCAGAAGGCGGGAGGGAAGATACGCAGTATTTT. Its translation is CASAEGGREDTQYF.

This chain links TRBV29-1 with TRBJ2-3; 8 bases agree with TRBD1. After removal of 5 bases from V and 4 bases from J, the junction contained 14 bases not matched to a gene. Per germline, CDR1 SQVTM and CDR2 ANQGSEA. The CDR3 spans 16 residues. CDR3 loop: CSVTYGTGGAADTQYF. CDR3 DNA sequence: TGCAGCGTTACATACGGGACAGGCGGCGCTGCAGATACGCAGTATTTT.

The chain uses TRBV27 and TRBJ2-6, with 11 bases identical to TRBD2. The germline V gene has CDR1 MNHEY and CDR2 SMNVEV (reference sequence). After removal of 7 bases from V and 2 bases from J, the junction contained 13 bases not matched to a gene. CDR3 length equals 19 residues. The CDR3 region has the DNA TGTGCCAGCACAACCCCAACGACTAGCGGGAACCCTGGGGCCAACGTCCTGACTTTC. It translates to CASTTPTTSGNPGANVLTF.

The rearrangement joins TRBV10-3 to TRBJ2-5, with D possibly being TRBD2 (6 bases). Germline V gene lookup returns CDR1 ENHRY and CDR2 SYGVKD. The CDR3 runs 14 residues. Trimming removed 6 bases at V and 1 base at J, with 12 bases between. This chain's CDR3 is CAISVFGGQETQYF. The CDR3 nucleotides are TGTGCCATCAGCGTCTTCGGGGGCCAAGAGACCCAGTACTTC.